The TCR beta chain under discussion was sequenced for a study of early T cells in non-severe SARS-CoV-2 infection. TCRdb re-derived calls from the 5' RACE reads in MiXCR, one entry per CDR3 protein. The sample records tens of thousands of distinct CDR3 sequences, around 12% being singletons. Trimming took 5 bases from V and 0 from J, leaving 17 bases between them. Germline lookup yields CDR1 DFQATT and CDR2 SNEGSKA (reference sequence). The CDR3 extends over 16 amino acids. Material: whole blood. V usage is TRBV20-1 and J usage is TRBJ2-1; possibly TRBD2 for D (6 bases). The clonotype originates from an adult who was a healthcare worker with PCR-confirmed SARS-CoV-2 infection or an uninfected control (not recorded which). CDR3 DNA sequence: TGCAGTGCTTCGGAGGGCCTTCCGGGCTCCTACAATGAGCAGTTCTTC. Translating it yields CSASEGLPGSYNEQFF.